Described below is a single T cell receptor beta chain sequence and its context. Antigen unknown. Nominally healthy donors were sampled, though unrecorded immune exposures were likely. The primer mix had 60 Vbeta and 13 Jbeta primers. Here immunoSEQ multiplex PCR was the method, and the copy in TCRdb shows in-frame clones only, minus some. The repertoire has more than 65,000 clones, 79% of them found once; the top ten carry about 20%. These data come from a study of cytomegalovirus exposure and HLA in healthy donors. Broader study findings: In a later analysis, TCR beta V- and J-gene trimming was associated with a missense DCLRE1C variant. Cytomegalovirus association was assigned to about 150 TCR beta chains. The classifier reportedly diagnosed cytomegalovirus status with high specificity and sensitivity.

V trimming: 8 bases; J trimming: 4 bases; junction bases outside the gene matches: 9. Germline lookup yields CDR1 WNHNN and CDR2 SYGVQD (reference sequence). CDR3 length equals 14 residues. This chain links TRBV10-1 with TRBJ1-2; TRBD1 matches at 8 bases. The specimen was PBMCs. This receptor was obtained from a woman in her forties in good health and CMV-seropositive. CDR3 coding DNA: TGCGCCAGCTCAGACAGGGGATATGTCTATGGCTACACCTTC. This sequence encodes CASSDRGYVYGYTF.